Here is one T cell receptor (beta chain) with its context. Its antigen is currently not known. The input lacks base qualities; no much larger clone sits a single base away. The data were taken from a study of T-cell reconstitution after alpha-beta-depleted transplantation in children (dated by TCRdb to 2016 to 2018). For the wider study: T-cell immune reconstitution after TCRalphabeta/CD19-depleted allogeneic hematopoietic cell transplantation in children was quantitatively tracked in the study by means of TCR repertoire profiling.

The CDR3 runs 18 amino acids, cysteine and phenylalanine included. This entry keeps only the CDR3 DNA: 54 bases, framed from base 1. Trimmed from V: 4 bases; trimmed from J: 1 base; junction bases lacking a gene match: 8. Taken from the germline V gene, the CDR1 and CDR2 loops are SGHRS and YFSETQ. The library was made by PCR. TCRdb records Illumina HiSeq 2500 as the sequencer. TCR library preparation used molecular barcoding, with unique molecular identifiers applied to normalize quantification of the TCRbeta repertoire. Clones were called with MiXCR by TCRdb after fastp trimmed the public reads at Q25, and only in-frame beta chains were retained. Rows merge per CDR3 protein into single entries with the most common DNA and genes. The sample table records a few hundred thousand distinct CDR3 sequences; 10% to 15% of these occur just once. The ten largest clones represent approximately 2% of the sample.

Findings and caveats that apply to the study as a whole: Over the following months the frequencies of hyperexpanded clones went down, and after one year T-cell counts and TCRbeta diversity were mostly credited to newly produced T cells. Apparently early alphabetaT-cell count recovery about two months after transplant reportedly relied on only several hundred rapidly expanded clones derived from non-depleted graft cells. In some patients, high TCRbeta diversity at day 60 was attributed to recipient T cells and intrathymic progenitors that had survived conditioning.

The treatment or condition label here, explained by the study, means: allogeneic hematopoietic cell transplantation with graft depleted of TCRalphabeta T cells and CD19 B cells. Transplant recipients were children who received TCRalphabeta/CD19-depleted allogeneic hematopoietic cell grafts. The chain is made from TRBV5-1 and TRBJ2-3, and 14 junction bases match TRBD2. The source is a male patient under 18 who had a stem cell transplant for acute myeloid leukemia, so the T cells may come from the graft donor. Sequencing was performed on PBMCs, mostly from graft donor cells, taken 360 days after TCRalphabeta/CD19-depleted stem cell transplant. The CDR3 protein: CASSVSEGLAGGTDTQYF. The sequence in DNA is TGCGCCAGCAGCGTTAGCGAGGGACTAGCGGGGGGCACAGATACGCAGTATTTT.